A single sample is the source of the 17 T cell receptor beta chains below, sequenced in a study of PD-1 blockade in classical Hodgkin lymphoma. Profiling relied on immunoSEQ multiplex PCR, and the TCRdb table lists in-frame clones only, not all of them. The table has tens of thousands of clones, over 90% seen once. Documented time point: newly diagnosed, previously untreated cHL patient sample. Sequencing was performed on peripheral blood mononuclear cells (PBMCs). The receptors stem from a human donor with classical Hodgkin lymphoma.

This sequence joins TRBV19 and TRBJ1-1, with D possibly matching TRBD1 (6 bases). This CDR3 comprises 18 residues. Trimming took off 3 bases at V and 2 bases at J, with 22 bases between the two ends. Looked up from germline, CDR1 is LNHDA and CDR2 is SQIVND (reference sequence). The CDR3 protein is CASSIVFMGRGLNTEAFF. The CDR3, as DNA: TGTGCCAGTAGTATTGTTTTTATGGGGAGGGGGTTAAACACTGAAGCTTTCTTT.

V usage is TRBV2 and J usage is TRBJ1-2, with D possibly matching TRBD1 (5 bases). CDR3 length: 14 residues. From germline, CDR1 is SNHLY and CDR2 FYNNEI. The V end lost 7 bases, the J end lost 4 bases, and 16 bases lay between the germline ends. The CDR3 DNA reads as TGTGCCAGCAACACAATTCAGGGTCCCTATGGCTACACCTTC. This translates into CASNTIQGPYGYTF.

This chain uses TRBV5-4 with TRBJ2-1; D remains ambiguous. Germline CDR1 is SGHNT and CDR2 is YYREEE (reference sequence). V was cut by 0 bases and J by 4 bases, with 11 bases left in between. The CDR3 is 15 residues long. The CDR3: CASSLVGYGYNEQFF. The CDR3 bases are TGTGCCAGCAGCTTGGTGGGGTATGGGTACAATGAGCAGTTCTTC.

The chain combines TRBV7-2 with TRBJ1-1; the D is unclear. Per the germline V gene, CDR1 is SGHTA and CDR2 is FQGNSA. CDR3 length equals 13 residues. Trimming cost V 3 bases and J 1 base, with 6 bases left between them. The DNA for the CDR3 is TGTGCCAGCAGCTTTAGGGAGAACACTGAAGCTTTCTTT. Translated: CASSFRENTEAFF.

The V call is TRBV4-1, the J call TRBJ1-4; D remains unclear. This CDR3 comprises 13 residues. Germline V gene data show CDR1 as MGHRA and CDR2 as YSYEKL. With 3 bases removed from V and 5 bases from J, the gap between germline ends came to 7 bases. The CDR3 region has the DNA TGCGCCAGCAGCCACTATGTGAATGAAAAACTGTTTTTT. It encodes CASSHYVNEKLFF.

The chain combines TRBV5-1 with TRBJ2-5, with 9 bases matching TRBD1. In germline, CDR1 is SGHRS, CDR2 YFSETQ. The CDR3 sequence is 13 residues long. With 6 bases clipped from V and 2 bases from J, the junction kept 2 bases outside the gene matches. This chain's CDR3 is CASIGTGQETQYF. The CDR3 coding sequence is TGCGCCAGCATCGGGACAGGGCAAGAGACCCAGTACTTC. The whole variable domain, remainder taken from reference TRBV5-1 and TRBJ2-5, is KAGVTQTPRYLIKTRGQQVTLSCSPISGHRSVSWYQQTPGQGLQFLFEYFSETQRNKGNFPGRFSGRQFSNSRSEMNVSTLELGDSALYLCASIGTGQETQYFGPGTRLLVL.

The V call is TRBV25-1, the J call TRBJ2-2; D gene ambiguous. The CDR3 consists of 15 residues. The ends were cut back, 0 bases at V and 2 bases at J, with 7 bases in the middle. Germline CDR1 reads MGHDK; CDR2 reads SYGVNS. This chain's CDR3 is CASSEYPSNTGELFF. Here the CDR3 DNA reads TGTGCCAGCAGTGAATATCCCAGCAACACCGGGGAGCTGTTTTTT.

The chain employs TRBV2 and TRBJ2-7; 8 bases match TRBD2. V gave up 0 bases and J gave up 3 bases; unmatched junction bases: 1. There are 14 residues in the CDR3. Looked up from germline, CDR1 is SNHLY and CDR2 is FYNNEI. CDR3 nucleotide sequence: TGTGCCAGCAGTGAAGCTAGCGGGGACTACGAGCAGTACTTC. Translated: CASSEASGDYEQYF.

The chain links TRBV2 to TRBJ2-7; TRBD1 agrees at 9 bases. Germline loops: CDR1 SNHLY, CDR2 FYNNEI. The junction had 11 bases not matched to a gene; V was cut back by 4 bases and J by 4 bases. CDR3 length equals 16 residues. The CDR3 DNA sequence: TGTGCCAGCAGTGCGAATCGGGACAGGGATCTATACGAGCAGTACTTC. Translated: CASSANRDRDLYEQYF.

About this clone itself: At one end, the junction sequence differs from germline, possibly due to a read error. This chain links TRBV27 with TRBJ2-7; the D gene is possibly TRBD1 (7 bases). This CDR3 region has 14 residues. CDR1 and CDR2 (germline): MNHEY, SMNVEV (reference sequence). The CDR3 sequence is CASSLFRYQGGVFF. The CDR3, as DNA: TGTGCCAGCAGTTTATTTCGATATCAGGGGGGCGTTTTCTTC.

The chain uses TRBV5-1 and TRBJ2-7, with TRBD2 matching 14 bases. Trimming removed 4 bases from V and 4 bases from J; junction bases left unmatched: 7. This CDR3 comprises 16 residues. Germline V gene data show CDR1 as SGHRS and CDR2 as YFSETQ. The CDR3 nucleotides read TGCGCCAGCAGCCTAGGACTAGCGGGAGGACCATACGAGCAGTACTTC. It is translated as CASSLGLAGGPYEQYF.

A single count supports this clone. The rearrangement links TRBV7-2 to TRBJ1-5, with 7 bases matching TRBD1. Looked up from germline, CDR1 is SGHTA and CDR2 is FQGNSA. The CDR3 sequence is 14 residues long. Trimming removed 5 bases from V and 2 bases from J; junction bases left unmatched: 3. The CDR3 spells CASSADRGNQPQHF. CDR3 nucleotides: TGTGCCAGCAGCGCCGACAGGGGCAATCAGCCCCAGCATTTT. Together with reference TRBV7-2 and TRBJ1-5, the CDR3 gives the full variable domain: GAGVSQSPSNKVTEKGKDVELRCDPISGHTALYWYRQSLGQGLEFLIYFQGNSAPDKSGLPSDRFSAERTGGSVSTLTIQRTQQEDSAVYLCASSADRGNQPQHFGDGTRLSIL.

The chain is built from TRBV21-1 and TRBJ2-7; the table names TRBD2, a call not compared with the DNA. TRBV21-1 has pseudogene status. CDR3 size: 11 residues. CDR3 DNA: TGTGCCAGCAGCCGGGATCACCCACAGTACTTC. The encoded protein is CASSRDHPQYF.

The chain recombines TRBV7-2 with TRBJ2-2, with 7 bases fitting TRBD1. Germline CDR1 reads SGHTA; CDR2 reads FQGNSA. This CDR3 has 14 residues. V was pared by 5 bases and J by 2 bases, with 2 bases of the junction left unmatched. CDR3 protein: CASSRDRNTGELFF. For the CDR3, the DNA is TGTGCCAGCAGCAGGGACAGAAACACCGGGGAGCTGTTTTTT.

The chain links TRBV27 to TRBJ2-7, with 9 bases aligning to TRBD2. V dropped 8 bases and J dropped 2; count of bases not matched to a gene: 7. This CDR3 has 14 amino acids. Germline lookup yields CDR1 MNHEY and CDR2 SMNVEV (reference sequence). CDR3 DNA sequence: TGTGCCAGCGTAGGACTAGCGACACCCTACGAGCAGTACTTC. It is translated as CASVGLATPYEQYF.

The V call is TRBV18, the J call TRBJ1-4, with a possible D match to TRBD1 (6 bases). Germline assignment: CDR1 KGHSH and CDR2 LQKENI. This CDR3 has 17 residues. Trimming took 2 bases from V and 0 from J, leaving 13 bases between them. CDR3 sequence reads: CASSPAGVFTTNEKLFF. The CDR3 coding sequence is TGTGCCAGCTCACCAGCAGGGGTATTCACAACTAATGAAAAACTGTTTTTT.

The chain couples TRBV5-1 to TRBJ2-3; D gene unclear. The CDR3 extends over 13 amino acids. CDR1 is SGHRS, CDR2 YFSETQ, per germline. Trimming stripped 4 bases from V and 2 bases from J, with 8 bases between. The CDR3 DNA sequence: TGCGCCAGCAGCGAGGCGTCCACAGATACGCAGTATTTT. Its protein is CASSEASTDTQYF.